Listed below are T cell receptor beta chains from one sample, sequenced in a study of shared clonotypes between healthy human individuals. Generated by immunoSEQ multiplex PCR, the TCRdb table keeps only in-frame clones and is missing some. The repertoire holds 2 million to 2.5 million clones, about 93% seen once, with over 1.5% in the top ten. The source material was naive CD8+ T cells from PBMCs. Receptors originate from a man aged 18 to 29 in good health. Some clones in this sample may be carry-over from other donors' samples. Both conserved end residues are part of each CDR3. Each record gives: J gene, clone size, V gene, CDR3 length, D gene, CDR3 protein, CDR3 DNA. D genes are given only for firm matches. Clone size, where shown, is once, few, many, or a class for clones that have expanded.

TRBJ2-1	.	TRBV11-2	18	TRBD2	CASSSWTSGSIAYNEQFF	TGTGCCAGCAGCTCCTGGACTAGCGGGAGTATCGCCTACAATGAGCAGTTCTTC
TRBJ2-5	.	TRBV7-2	19	.	CASSPRPVMRPNYQETQYF	TGTGCCAGCAGCCCCCGCCCCGTTATGCGGCCAAATTACCAAGAGACCCAGTACTTC
TRBJ1-2	.	TRBV4-1	14	.	CASSQELINYGYTF	TGCGCCAGCAGCCAGGAATTGATTAACTATGGCTACACCTTC
TRBJ2-3	.	TRBV27	16	TRBD1	CASSLSTGTGTYTQYF	TGTGCCAGCAGTTTATCCACCGGGACAGGGACCTATACGCAGTATTTT
TRBJ2-7	.	TRBV7-8	16	.	CASSNSLSSGKYEQYF	TGTGCCAGCAGCAACTCGTTGTCCTCGGGGAAGTACGAGCAGTACTTC
TRBJ2-2	once	TRBV7-9	14	.	CASSLVTGTGELFF	TGTGCCAGCAGCTTAGTTACCGGGACCGGGGAGCTGTTTTTT
TRBJ2-5	.	TRBV19	14	.	CALWGDGTVETQYF	TGTGCCCTCTGGGGGGACGGAACGGTAGAGACCCAGTACTTC
TRBJ2-5	.	TRBV7-9	14	.	CASSLEARQETQYF	TGTGCCAGCAGCTTAGAAGCGAGGCAAGAGACCCAGTACTTC
TRBJ1-1	.	TRBV18	17	TRBD1	CASSRTGTSLRNTEAFF	TGTGCCAGCTCCAGGACAGGGACGTCCTTAAGGAACACTGAAGCTTTCTTT
TRBJ1-4	once	TRBV7-9	13	.	CASSLAGGEKLFF	TGTGCCAGCAGCTTAGCCGGGGGAGAAAAACTGTTTTTT
TRBJ2-2	.	TRBV28	13	.	CASSPGPTGELFF	TGTGCCAGCAGCCCAGGGCCCACCGGGGAGCTGTTTTTT
TRBJ2-2	.	TRBV4-1	14	.	CASSQLAPGRELFF	TGCGCCAGCAGCCAGCTAGCGCCCGGGAGGGAGCTGTTTTTT
TRBJ1-2	few	TRBV5-4	15	.	CASSLSGFSNYGYTF	TGTGCCAGCAGCTTGTCTGGGTTTTCCAACTATGGCTACACCTTC
TRBJ1-1	few	TRBV6-5	13	.	CASRRGDNTEAFF	TGTGCCAGCAGAAGGGGGGACAACACTGAAGCTTTCTTT
TRBJ1-1	once	TRBV27	13	TRBD1	CASRDRGLTEAFF	TGTGCCAGCAGGGACAGGGGACTCACTGAAGCTTTCTTT